Following are 8 T cell receptor beta chains from one sample sequenced in a study of T-cell reconstitution after alpha-beta-depleted transplantation in children. A library of TCRbeta sequences, prepared with unique molecular identifiers, was generated. In TCRdb, the PCR reads were re-called with MiXCR into one record per CDR3 protein. This sample yields fewer than 350,000 distinct CDR3 sequences, of which under 14% are seen a single time; roughly a quarter belongs to the top ten. The starting material was peripheral blood, obtained 180 days after TCRalphabeta/CD19-depleted stem cell transplant. Source of these receptors: a male patient aged 2 to 9 who had a stem cell transplant for chronic granulomatous disease, so the T cells may come from the graft donor.

This clonotype was found many times. V gene TRBV12-3 or TRBV12-4 combines with J gene TRBJ1-1; no firm D call. The CDR3 loop spans 14 amino acids. V shed 7 bases and J shed 8 bases, with 20 bases lying between them. The CDR3 here is CASTPGKKAPEAFF. The CDR3 region has the DNA TGTGCCAGCACCCCGGGGAAGAAAGCCCCCGAAGCTTTCTTT.

This clonotype was counted only a few times. V is TRBV28 and J is TRBJ2-2, with 10 bases fitting TRBD2. Germline loops: CDR1 MDHEN, CDR2 SYDVKM. The CDR3 covers 15 residues. J lost 5 bases, V lost 5 bases, and 5 bases had no gene match. The CDR3 region has the DNA TGTGCCAGCAGTCCCCTGACTAGCGGGACCGGGGAGCTGTTTTTT. Residues: CASSPLTSGTGELFF.

For this clonotype: The CDR3 carries no conserved terminal phenylalanine or tryptophan, so it likely arises from a read error. V gene TRBV27 combines with J gene TRBJ2-1; 7 bases align to TRBD2. Per germline, CDR1 MNHEY and CDR2 SMNVEV (reference sequence). Trimming removed 2 bases from V and 4 bases from J; junction bases left unmatched: 2. The CDR3 runs 14 residues. CDR3 coding DNA: TGTGCCAGCAGTTTAGGAGCGGGGTACAATGAGCAGTTCTTA. Amino acids: CASSLGAGYNEQFL.

V usage is TRBV14 and J usage is TRBJ2-7; D remains ambiguous. V was cut by 4 bases and J by 6 bases, with 13 bases left in between. Per germline, CDR1 SGHDN and CDR2 FVKESK. The CDR3 has 13 amino acids. CDR3 sequence reads: CASSPGLGCEQYF. In nucleotides, the CDR3 is TGTGCCAGCAGCCCTGGGTTGGGCTGCGAGCAGTACTTC.

Ten or more counts support this clonotype. The J gene is TRBJ2-7, the V gene TRBV28; 12 positions match TRBD1. This CDR3 has 16 residues. V trimming: 5 bases; J trimming: 4 bases; junction bases outside the gene matches: 9. From germline, CDR1 is MDHEN and CDR2 SYDVKM. CDR3 DNA: TGTGCCAGCAGTAGATTTCTGGGACAGGGGGCGTACGAGCAGTACTTC. Protein sequence: CASSRFLGQGAYEQYF.

The chain uses TRBV19 and TRBJ2-3; 8 positions agree with TRBD2. The CDR3 runs to 15 residues. V was pared by 6 bases and J by 0 bases, with 5 bases of the junction left unmatched. Germline values: CDR1 LNHDA, CDR2 SQIVND (reference sequence). CDR3 DNA: TGTGCCAGTAGAGGGCGGGAGGCTAGCACAGATACGCAGTATTTT. This gives the protein CASRGREASTDTQYF. Using reference TRBV19 and TRBJ2-3 for the parts outside the CDR3, the full variable domain is DGGITQSPKYLFRKEGQNVTLSCEQNLNHDAMYWYRQDPGQGLRLIYYSQIVNDFQKGDIAEGYSVSREKKESFPLTVTSAQKNPTAFYLCASRGREASTDTQYFGPGTRLTVL.

The sample holds many counts of this clonotype. This chain uses TRBV7-2 with TRBJ1-2, with D hard to call. Trimming cost V 5 bases and J 0 bases, with 10 bases left between them. There are 14 residues in the CDR3. The germline CDR1 and CDR2 sequences are SGHTA and FQGNSA. The CDR3: CASSSRRTNYGYTF. In DNA, the CDR3 is TGTGCCAGCAGCAGCAGAAGAACTAACTATGGCTACACCTTC.

This clonotype was recorded many times. The rearrangement uses TRBV20-1 and TRBJ2-3; D tentatively reads TRBD1 or TRBD2 (5 bases each). The CDR3 has 21 amino acids. V was clipped by 0 bases and J by 2 bases, with 30 bases between them. Per germline, CDR1 DFQATT and CDR2 SNEGSKA (reference sequence). CDR3: CSARDSTVESGRISNTDTQYF. The CDR3 nucleotides are TGCAGTGCTAGAGATTCGACGGTAGAATCGGGGCGGATTTCCAACACAGATACGCAGTATTTT.